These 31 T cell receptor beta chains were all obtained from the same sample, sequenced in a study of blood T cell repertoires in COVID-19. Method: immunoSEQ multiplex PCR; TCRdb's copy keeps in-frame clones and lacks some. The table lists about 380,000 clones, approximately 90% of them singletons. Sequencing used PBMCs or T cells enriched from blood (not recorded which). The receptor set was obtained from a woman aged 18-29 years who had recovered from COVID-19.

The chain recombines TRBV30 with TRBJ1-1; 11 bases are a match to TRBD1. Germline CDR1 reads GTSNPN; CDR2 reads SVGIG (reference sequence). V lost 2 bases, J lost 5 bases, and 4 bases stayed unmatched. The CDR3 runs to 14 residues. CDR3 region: CAWSKGTGGTEAFF. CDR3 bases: TGTGCCTGGAGTAAAGGGACAGGGGGAACTGAAGCTTTCTTT.

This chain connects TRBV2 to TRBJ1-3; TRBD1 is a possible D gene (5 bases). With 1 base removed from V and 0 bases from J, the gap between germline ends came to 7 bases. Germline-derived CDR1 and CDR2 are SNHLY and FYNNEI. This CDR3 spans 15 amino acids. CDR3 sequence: CASSEGGNSGNTIYF. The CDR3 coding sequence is TGTGCCAGCAGTGAAGGGGGCAACTCTGGAAACACCATATATTTT.

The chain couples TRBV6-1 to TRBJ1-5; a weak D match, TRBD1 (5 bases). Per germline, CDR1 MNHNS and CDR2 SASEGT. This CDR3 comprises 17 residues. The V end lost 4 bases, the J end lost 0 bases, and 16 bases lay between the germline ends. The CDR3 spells CASSARQLLNSNQPQHF. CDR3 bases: TGTGCCAGCAGTGCCCGACAGCTACTCAATAGCAATCAGCCCCAGCATTTT.

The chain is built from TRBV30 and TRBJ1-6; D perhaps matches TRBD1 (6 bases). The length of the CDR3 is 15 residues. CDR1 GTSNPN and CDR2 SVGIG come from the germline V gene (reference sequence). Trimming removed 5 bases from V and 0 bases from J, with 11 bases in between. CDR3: CAWADRSSYNSPLHF. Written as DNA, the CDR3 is TGTGCCTGGGCGGACAGAAGCTCCTATAATTCACCCCTCCACTTT. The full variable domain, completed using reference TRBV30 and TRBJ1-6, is SQTIHQWPATLVQPVGSPLSLECTVEGTSNPNLYWYRQAAGRGLQLLFYSVGIGQISSEVPQNLSASRPQDRQFILSSKKLLLSDSGFYLCAWADRSSYNSPLHFGNGTRLTVT.

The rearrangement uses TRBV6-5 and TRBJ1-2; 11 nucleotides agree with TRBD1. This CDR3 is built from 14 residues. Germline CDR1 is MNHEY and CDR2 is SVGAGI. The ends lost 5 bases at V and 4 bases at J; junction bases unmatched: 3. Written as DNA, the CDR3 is TGTGCCAGCAGTCCGGACAGGGGGCCCTATGGCTACACCTTC. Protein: CASSPDRGPYGYTF.

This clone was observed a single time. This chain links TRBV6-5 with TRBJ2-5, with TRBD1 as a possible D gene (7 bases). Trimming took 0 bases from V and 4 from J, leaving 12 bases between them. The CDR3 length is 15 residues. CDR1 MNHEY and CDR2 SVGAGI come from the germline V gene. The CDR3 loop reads CASSYSRQGGETQYF. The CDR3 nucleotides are TGTGCCAGCAGTTACTCCCGGCAGGGGGGAGAGACCCAGTACTTC.

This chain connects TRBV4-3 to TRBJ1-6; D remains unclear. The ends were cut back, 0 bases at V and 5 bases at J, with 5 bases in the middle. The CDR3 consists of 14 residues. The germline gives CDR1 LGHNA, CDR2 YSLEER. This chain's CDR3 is CASSQDRNNSPLHF. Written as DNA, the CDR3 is TGCGCCAGCAGCCAAGACAGGAATAATTCACCCCTCCACTTT.

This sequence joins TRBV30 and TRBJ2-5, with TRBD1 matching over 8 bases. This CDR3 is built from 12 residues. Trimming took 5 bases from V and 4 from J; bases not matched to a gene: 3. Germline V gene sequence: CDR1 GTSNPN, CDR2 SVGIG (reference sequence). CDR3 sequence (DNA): TGTGCCTGGCAGACAGGGGCAGAGACCCAGTACTTC. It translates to CAWQTGAETQYF.

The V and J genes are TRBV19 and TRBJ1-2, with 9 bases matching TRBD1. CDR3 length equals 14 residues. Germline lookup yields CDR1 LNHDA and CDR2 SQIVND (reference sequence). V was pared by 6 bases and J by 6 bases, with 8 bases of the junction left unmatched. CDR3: CASRNRDRAHGYTF. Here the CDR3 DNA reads TGTGCCAGTAGAAACCGGGACAGGGCCCATGGCTACACCTTC.

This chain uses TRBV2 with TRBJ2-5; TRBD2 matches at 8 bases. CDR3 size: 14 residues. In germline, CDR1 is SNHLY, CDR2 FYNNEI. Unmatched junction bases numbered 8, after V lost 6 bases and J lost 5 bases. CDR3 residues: CASRDGGASETQYF. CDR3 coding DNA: TGTGCCAGCAGAGACGGGGGGGCCTCGGAGACCCAGTACTTC.

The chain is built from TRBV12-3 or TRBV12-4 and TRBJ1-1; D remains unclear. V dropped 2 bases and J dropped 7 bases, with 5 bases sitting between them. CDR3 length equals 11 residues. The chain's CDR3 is CASSLRGEAFF. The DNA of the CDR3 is TGTGCCAGCAGTTTACGCGGTGAAGCTTTCTTT.

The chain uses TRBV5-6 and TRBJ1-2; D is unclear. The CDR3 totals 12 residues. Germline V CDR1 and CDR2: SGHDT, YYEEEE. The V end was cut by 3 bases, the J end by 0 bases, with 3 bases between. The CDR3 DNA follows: TGTGCCAGCAGCTCGTCTAACTATGGCTACACCTTC. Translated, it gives CASSSSNYGYTF.

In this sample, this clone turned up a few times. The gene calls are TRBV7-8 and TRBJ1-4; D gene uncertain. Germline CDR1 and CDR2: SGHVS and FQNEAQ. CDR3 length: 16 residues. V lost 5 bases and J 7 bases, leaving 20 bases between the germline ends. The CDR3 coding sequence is TGTGCCAGCAGCCGAACAACTCAGGAACGGGGTGAAAAACTGTTTTTT. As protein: CASSRTTQERGEKLFF.

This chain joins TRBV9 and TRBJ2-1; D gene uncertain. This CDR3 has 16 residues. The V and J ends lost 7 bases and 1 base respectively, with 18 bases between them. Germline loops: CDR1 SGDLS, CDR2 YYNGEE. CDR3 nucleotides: TGTGCCAGCGGCCCCTCGACGGCCAGGTCCTACAATGAGCAGTTCTTC. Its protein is CASGPSTARSYNEQFF.

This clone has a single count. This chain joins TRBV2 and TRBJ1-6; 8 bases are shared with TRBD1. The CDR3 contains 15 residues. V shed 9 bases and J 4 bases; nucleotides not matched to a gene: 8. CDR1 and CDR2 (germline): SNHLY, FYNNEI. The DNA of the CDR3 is TGTGCCAGGTCCAAGGACAGGGAATATAATTCACCCCTCCACTTT. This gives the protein CARSKDREYNSPLHF.

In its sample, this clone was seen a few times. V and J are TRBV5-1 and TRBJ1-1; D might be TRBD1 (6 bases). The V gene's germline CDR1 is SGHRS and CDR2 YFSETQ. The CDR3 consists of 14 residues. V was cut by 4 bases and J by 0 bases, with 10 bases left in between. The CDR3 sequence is CASSTGTLNTEAFF. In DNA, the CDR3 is TGCGCCAGCAGCACCGGGACACTGAACACTGAAGCTTTCTTT.

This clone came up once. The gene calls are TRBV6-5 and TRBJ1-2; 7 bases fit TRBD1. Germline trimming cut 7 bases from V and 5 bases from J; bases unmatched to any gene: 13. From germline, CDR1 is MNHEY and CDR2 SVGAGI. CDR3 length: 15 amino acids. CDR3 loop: CASTPLTGRGYGYTF. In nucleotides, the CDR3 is TGTGCCAGCACGCCCTTAACGGGCAGGGGGTATGGCTACACCTTC.

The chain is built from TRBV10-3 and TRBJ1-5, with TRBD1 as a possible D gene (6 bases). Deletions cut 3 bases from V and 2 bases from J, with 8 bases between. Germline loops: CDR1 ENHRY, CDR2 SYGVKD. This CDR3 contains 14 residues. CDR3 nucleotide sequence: TGTGCCATCAGTGAAAGACAGGGCAATCAGCCCCAGCATTTT. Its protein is CAISERQGNQPQHF.

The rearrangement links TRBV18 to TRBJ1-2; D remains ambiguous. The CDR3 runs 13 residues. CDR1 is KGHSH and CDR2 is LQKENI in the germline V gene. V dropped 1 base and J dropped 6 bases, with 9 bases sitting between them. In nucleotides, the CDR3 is TGTGCCAGCTCACCACGACCGGGTGATGGCTACACCTTC. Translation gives CASSPRPGDGYTF.

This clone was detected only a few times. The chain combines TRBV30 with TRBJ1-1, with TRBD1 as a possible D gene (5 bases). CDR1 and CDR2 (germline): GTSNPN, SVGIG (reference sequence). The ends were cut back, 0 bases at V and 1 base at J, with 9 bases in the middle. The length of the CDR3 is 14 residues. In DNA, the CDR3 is TGTGCCTGGAGTGTGGGCGGGGCGAACACTGAAGCTTTCTTT. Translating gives CAWSVGGANTEAFF.

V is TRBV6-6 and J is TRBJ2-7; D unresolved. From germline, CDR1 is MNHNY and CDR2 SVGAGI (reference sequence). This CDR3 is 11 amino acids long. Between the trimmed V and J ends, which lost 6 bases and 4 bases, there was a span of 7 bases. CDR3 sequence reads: CASRQIYEQYF. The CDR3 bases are TGTGCCAGCAGACAGATTTACGAGCAGTACTTC.

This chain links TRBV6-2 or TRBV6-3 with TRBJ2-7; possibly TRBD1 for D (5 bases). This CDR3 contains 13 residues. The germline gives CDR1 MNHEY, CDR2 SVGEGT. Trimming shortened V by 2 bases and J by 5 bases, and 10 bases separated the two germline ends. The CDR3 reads CASSYQGQDEQYF. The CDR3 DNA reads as TGTGCCAGCAGTTACCAGGGCCAAGACGAGCAGTACTTC.

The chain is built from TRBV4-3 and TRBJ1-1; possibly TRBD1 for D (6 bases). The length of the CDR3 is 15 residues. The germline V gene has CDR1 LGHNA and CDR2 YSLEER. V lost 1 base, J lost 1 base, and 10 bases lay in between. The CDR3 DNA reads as TGCGCCAGCAGCCAAGTGGGGGCTCCGAACACTGAAGCTTTCTTT. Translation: CASSQVGAPNTEAFF.

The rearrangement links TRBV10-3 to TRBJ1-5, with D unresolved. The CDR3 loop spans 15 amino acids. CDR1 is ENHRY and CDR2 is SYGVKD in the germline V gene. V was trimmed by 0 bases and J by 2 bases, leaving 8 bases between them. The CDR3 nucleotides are TGTGCCATCAGTGAGTCGGCCGGGGGCAATCAGCCCCAGCATTTT. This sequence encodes CAISESAGGNQPQHF.

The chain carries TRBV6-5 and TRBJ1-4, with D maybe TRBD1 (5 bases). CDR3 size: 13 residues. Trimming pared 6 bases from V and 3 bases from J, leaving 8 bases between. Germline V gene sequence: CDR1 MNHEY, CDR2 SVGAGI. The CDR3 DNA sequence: TGTGCCAGCAGGGGGCCCTCTAATGAAAAACTGTTTTTT. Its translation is CASRGPSNEKLFF.

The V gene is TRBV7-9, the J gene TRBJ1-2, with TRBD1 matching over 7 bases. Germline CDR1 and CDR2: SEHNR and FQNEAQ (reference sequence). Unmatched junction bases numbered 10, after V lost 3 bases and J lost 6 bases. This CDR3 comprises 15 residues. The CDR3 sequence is CASSFGTVRVNGYTF. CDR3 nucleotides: TGTGCCAGCAGCTTTGGGACAGTAAGGGTAAATGGCTACACCTTC.

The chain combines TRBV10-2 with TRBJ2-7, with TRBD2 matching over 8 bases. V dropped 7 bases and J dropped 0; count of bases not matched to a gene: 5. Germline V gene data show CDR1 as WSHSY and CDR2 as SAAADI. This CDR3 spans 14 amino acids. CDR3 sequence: CASKLAASSYEQYF. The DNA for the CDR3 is TGCGCCAGCAAACTAGCGGCGAGCTCCTACGAGCAGTACTTC.

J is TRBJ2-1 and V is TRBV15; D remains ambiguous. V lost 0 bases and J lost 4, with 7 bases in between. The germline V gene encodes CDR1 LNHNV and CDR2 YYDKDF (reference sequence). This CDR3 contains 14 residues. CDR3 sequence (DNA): TGTGCCACCAGCAGAGATCGAGATTACAATGAGCAGTTCTTC. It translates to CATSRDRDYNEQFF.

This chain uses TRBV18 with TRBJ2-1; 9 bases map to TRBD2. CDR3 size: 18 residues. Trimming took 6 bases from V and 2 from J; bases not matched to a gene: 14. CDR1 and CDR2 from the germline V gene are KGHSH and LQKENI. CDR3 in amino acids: CASSLPPPLAGTYNEQFF. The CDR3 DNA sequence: TGTGCCAGCTCCCTCCCACCACCGCTAGCGGGGACCTACAATGAGCAGTTCTTC.

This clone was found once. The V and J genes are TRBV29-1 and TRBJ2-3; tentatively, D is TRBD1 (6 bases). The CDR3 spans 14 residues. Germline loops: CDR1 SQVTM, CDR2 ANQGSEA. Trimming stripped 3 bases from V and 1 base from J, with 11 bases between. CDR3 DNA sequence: TGCAGCGTTGAGGCAGGGGATGGCACAGATACGCAGTATTTT. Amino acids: CSVEAGDGTDTQYF.

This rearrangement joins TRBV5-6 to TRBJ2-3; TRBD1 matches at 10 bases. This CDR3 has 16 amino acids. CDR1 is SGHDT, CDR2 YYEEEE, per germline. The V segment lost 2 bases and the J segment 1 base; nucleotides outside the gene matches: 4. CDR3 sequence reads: CASSFTGTGGTDTQYF. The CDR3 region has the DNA TGTGCCAGCAGCTTTACGGGGACAGGGGGCACAGATACGCAGTATTTT.